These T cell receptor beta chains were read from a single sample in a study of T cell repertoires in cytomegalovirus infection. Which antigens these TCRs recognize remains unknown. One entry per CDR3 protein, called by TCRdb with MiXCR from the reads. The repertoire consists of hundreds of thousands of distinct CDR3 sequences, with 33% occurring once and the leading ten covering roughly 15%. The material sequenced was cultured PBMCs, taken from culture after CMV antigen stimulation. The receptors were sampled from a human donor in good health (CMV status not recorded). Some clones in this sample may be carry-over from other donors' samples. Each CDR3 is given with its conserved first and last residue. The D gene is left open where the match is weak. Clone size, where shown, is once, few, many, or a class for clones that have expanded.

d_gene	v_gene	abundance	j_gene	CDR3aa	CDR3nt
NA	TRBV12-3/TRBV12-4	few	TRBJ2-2	CASSYTRVATGELFF	TGTGCCAGCAGTTACACTAGGGTAGCGACCGGGGAGCTGTTTTTT
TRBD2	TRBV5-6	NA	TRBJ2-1	CASSLVGLAGFNEQFF	TGTGCCAGCAGCTTGGTGGGACTAGCGGGATTCAATGAGCAGTTCTTC
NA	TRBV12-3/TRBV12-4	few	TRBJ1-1	CASSSGVAEAFF	TGTGCCAGCAGTTCAGGGGTGGCTGAAGCTTTCTTT
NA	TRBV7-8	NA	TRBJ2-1	CASSLQGGAGLSYNEQFF	TGTGCCAGCAGCTTACAGGGAGGTGCGGGACTTTCCTACAATGAGCAGTTCTTC
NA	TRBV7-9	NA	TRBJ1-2	CASSWQIKSDGYTF	TGTGCCAGCAGTTGGCAGATCAAATCGGATGGCTACACCTTC
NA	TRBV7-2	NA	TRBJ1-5	CASSLMAGSNQPQHF	TGTGCCAGCAGCTTAATGGCAGGGAGCAATCAGCCCCAGCATTTT
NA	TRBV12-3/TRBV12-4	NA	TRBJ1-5	CASSLVQGTGQPQHF	TGTGCCAGCAGTTTAGTGCAGGGGACGGGTCAGCCCCAGCATTTT
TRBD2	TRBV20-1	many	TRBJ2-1	CSARDRTSGSNEQFF	TGCAGTGCTAGAGACCGGACTAGCGGGAGTAATGAGCAGTTCTTC
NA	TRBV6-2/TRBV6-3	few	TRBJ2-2	CASRHSASGTGELFF	TGTGCCAGCAGACATTCTGCGTCGGGCACCGGGGAGCTGTTTTTT
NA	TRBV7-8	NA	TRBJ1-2	CASSLVDGGHNYGYTF	TGTGCCAGCAGCTTAGTGGATGGAGGGCATAACTATGGCTACACCTTC
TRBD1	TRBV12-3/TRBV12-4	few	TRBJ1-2	CASIGQGKGGYTF	TGTGCCAGCATAGGACAGGGGAAAGGTGGCTACACCTTC
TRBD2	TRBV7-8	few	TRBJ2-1	CASSLSSGSDEQFF	TGTGCCAGCAGCTTGTCTAGCGGGAGCGATGAGCAGTTCTTC
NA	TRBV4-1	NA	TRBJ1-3	CASRAVGGRVRNTIYF	TGCGCCAGCAGAGCCGTTGGGGGCCGCGTTAGAAACACCATATATTTT
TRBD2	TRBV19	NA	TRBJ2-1	CASTTQRGASYNEQFF	TGTGCCAGTACCACACAGCGGGGGGCTTCCTACAATGAGCAGTTCTTC
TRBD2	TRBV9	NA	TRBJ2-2	CASSVSKTSVNTGELFF	TGTGCCAGCAGCGTATCCAAGACTAGCGTCAACACCGGGGAGCTGTTTTTT
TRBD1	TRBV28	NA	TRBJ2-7	CASGQDSYEQYF	TGTGCCTCGGGACAGGACTCCTACGAGCAGTACTTC
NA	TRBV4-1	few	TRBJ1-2	CASSQTTDLYTF	TGCGCCAGCAGCCAAACGACCGACCTCTACACCTTC
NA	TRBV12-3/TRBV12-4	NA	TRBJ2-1	CASSLRLWAGQFF	TGTGCCAGCAGTTTACGACTTTGGGCGGGGCAGTTCTTC
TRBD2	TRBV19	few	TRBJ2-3	CASSYGLAGTTDTQYF	TGTGCCAGTAGTTACGGACTAGCGGGGACCACAGATACGCAGTATTTT
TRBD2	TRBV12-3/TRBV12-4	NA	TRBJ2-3	CASSFTSGRGTDTQYF	TGTGCCAGCAGTTTCACTAGCGGGAGGGGCACAGATACGCAGTATTTT
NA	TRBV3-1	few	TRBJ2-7	CASSQGTAYEQYF	TGTGCCAGCAGCCAAGGGACAGCTTACGAGCAGTACTTC
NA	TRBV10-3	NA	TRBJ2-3	CATVDHTDTQYF	TGTGCCACCGTAGACCACACAGATACGCAGTATTTT
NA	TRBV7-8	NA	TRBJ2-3	CASSLRNVPSTDTQYF	TGTGCCAGCAGCTTAAGGAACGTGCCCAGCACAGATACGCAGTATTTT
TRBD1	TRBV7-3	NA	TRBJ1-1	CASSLGQGTETFF	TGTGCCAGCAGCTTGGGACAGGGCACTGAAACTTTCTTT
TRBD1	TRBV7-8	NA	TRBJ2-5	CASSTLGQGGTQYF	TGTGCCAGCAGCACCCTCGGACAGGGTGGGACCCAGTACTTC
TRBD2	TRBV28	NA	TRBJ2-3	CASLTPSGRIADTQYF	TGTGCCAGCCTAACTCCTAGCGGGAGAATTGCAGATACGCAGTATTTT
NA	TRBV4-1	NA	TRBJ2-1	CASRQQGISYNEQFF	TGCGCCAGCAGACAACAGGGAATCTCCTACAATGAGCAGTTCTTC
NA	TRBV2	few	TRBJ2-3	CASSRASTDTQYF	TGTGCCAGCTCGCGGGCAAGCACAGATACGCAGTATTTT
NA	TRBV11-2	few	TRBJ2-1	CASSLDFGQSSYNEQFF	TGTGCCAGCAGCTTAGATTTCGGACAGAGCTCCTACAATGAGCAGTTCTTC
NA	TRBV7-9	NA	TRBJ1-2	CASSLARRGGYTF	TGTGCCAGCAGCTTAGCGCGAAGGGGTGGCTACACCTTC
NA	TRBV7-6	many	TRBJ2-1	CASSISMAYNEQFF	TGTGCCAGCAGCATCAGTATGGCCTACAATGAGCAGTTCTTC
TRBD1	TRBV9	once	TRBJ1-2	CASSGEDRGNYGYTF	TGTGCCAGCAGCGGAGAGGACAGGGGGAACTATGGCTACACCTTC
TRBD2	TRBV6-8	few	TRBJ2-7	CASSQDPGLAGAQQYF	TGTGCCAGCAGCCAGGATCCGGGACTAGCGGGAGCCCAGCAGTACTTC
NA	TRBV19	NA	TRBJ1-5	CASSIDGGHNQPQHF	TGTGCCAGTAGTATAGATGGGGGGCACAATCAGCCCCAGCATTTT
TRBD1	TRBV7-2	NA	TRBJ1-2	CASSVGTGGGYTF	TGTGCCAGCAGCGTTGGGACAGGGGGTGGCTACACCTTC
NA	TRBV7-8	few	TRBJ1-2	CASSLSRENYGYTF	TGTGCCAGCAGTCTGTCCCGAGAAAACTATGGCTACACCTTC
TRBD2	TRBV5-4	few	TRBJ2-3	CASSLESSGRTSTDTQYF	TGTGCCAGCAGCTTGGAGTCTAGCGGAAGAACTAGCACAGATACGCAGTATTTT
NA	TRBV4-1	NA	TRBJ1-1	CASSHTGWTEAFF	TGCGCCAGCAGCCATACAGGGTGGACTGAAGCTTTCTTT
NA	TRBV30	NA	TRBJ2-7	CAWREGLRLSYEQYF	TGTGCCTGGAGAGAAGGACTCCGCCTCTCCTACGAGCAGTACTTC
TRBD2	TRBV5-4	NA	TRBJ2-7	CASSPPGAGSYEQYF	TGTGCCAGCAGCCCCCCGGGAGCGGGAAGCTACGAGCAGTACTTC
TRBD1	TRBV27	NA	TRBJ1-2	CASSLSEQGRSGYTF	TGTGCCAGCAGTTTATCAGAACAGGGGAGGTCTGGCTACACCTTC
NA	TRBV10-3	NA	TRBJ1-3	CAISESTVWDTIYF	TGTGCCATCAGTGAGTCGACGGTGTGGGACACCATATATTTT